This T cell receptor (beta chain) was profiled in a study of T cell repertoires in cytomegalovirus infection. Study summary: Indications of both CMV infection and matching HLA type were provided by public TCR beta signatures. Study observations and caveats: The ex vivo response was dominated by HLA-C-restricted CMV-specific TCR beta clonotypes. Adding up the frequency of public TCR beta families identified people who carried CMV plus the relevant HLA.

About this clonotype: Antigen specificity is unknown.

V was clipped by 0 bases and J by 4 bases, with 9 bases between them. From germline, CDR1 is LGHDT and CDR2 YNNKEL (reference sequence). CDR3 length equals 14 residues. In TCRdb, the reads were re-called with MiXCR into one record per CDR3 protein. The repertoire consists of around 440,000 distinct CDR3 sequences, with 11% occurring once and the leading ten covering approximately 10%. The chain is built from TRBV3-1 and TRBJ1-1; no clear D gene. The receptor's source is a human donor in good health (CMV status not recorded). Some clones in this sample may be carry-over from other donors' samples. What was sequenced was PBMCs. The CDR3 here is CASSQEMAGTEAFF. In DNA form, the CDR3 reads TGTGCCAGCAGCCAAGAAATGGCGGGCACTGAAGCTTTCTTT.